This record covers a single T cell receptor (beta chain). Trimming cost V 5 bases and J 4 bases, with 18 bases left between them. CDR3 length: 15 amino acids. From germline, CDR1 is MGHRA and CDR2 YSYEKL. Preparing the TCRbeta library involved the use of unique molecular identifiers. TCRdb re-called the PCR reads with MiXCR, one entry per CDR3 protein. Of some 220,000 distinct CDR3 sequences in the sample, about 9.5% were seen once. This sample is drawn from a study of T-cell reconstitution after alpha-beta-depleted transplantation in children. This specimen was PBMCs from the stem cell graft donor, taken from the stem cell graft. The genes are TRBV4-1 and TRBJ2-7, with D maybe TRBD2 (5 bases). This TCR was recovered from a human donor who donated a stem cell graft to a child with acute lymphoblastic leukemia. Here the CDR3 DNA reads TGCGCCAGCAGCGCAGCCGGGAATGTGGGTTACGAGCAGTACTTC. This translates into CASSAAGNVGYEQYF.